Listed here are 14 T cell receptor beta chains from one sample, sequenced in a study of blood T cells in healthy people across ages. A second roughly 7 to 11 cycle PCR used barcoded and J-beta primers. MiXCR, run by TCRdb on the 5' RACE reads, gives a single entry per CDR3 protein. The table lists 650,000 to 800,000 distinct CDR3 sequences, 40% to 50% of them singletons. Material: blood. The receptors were sampled from a man in his sixties in good health.

This clonotype was observed many times. The CDR3 protein is CASTRDREGYEQYF. CDR3 DNA sequence: TGTGCCAGCACCCGGGACAGGGAAGGCTACGAGCAGTACTTC. The J gene is TRBJ2-7, the V gene TRBV12-3 or TRBV12-4; TRBD1 matches 9 bases. The CDR3 extends over 14 amino acids. The ends lost 7 bases at V and 3 bases at J; junction bases unmatched: 7.

The rearrangement links TRBV5-1 to TRBJ2-3, with TRBD1 matching over 10 bases. Unmatched junction bases numbered 9, after V lost 4 bases and J lost 7 bases. The CDR3 has 15 residues. Germline V gives CDR1 SGHRS, CDR2 YFSETQ. CDR3 sequence reads: CASSEGQGMGNTQYF. CDR3 coding DNA: TGCGCCAGCAGCGAGGGACAGGGGATGGGAAATACGCAGTATTTT.

This clonotype was detected only a few times. This rearrangement joins TRBV20-1 to TRBJ2-1, with a tentative D call TRBD1 (6 bases). The CDR3 sequence is 17 residues long. The germline V and J ends were trimmed by 3 bases and 4 bases, with 22 bases remaining between them. Germline CDR1 DFQATT, CDR2 SNEGSKA (reference sequence). For the CDR3, the DNA is TGCAGTGCTAGCAGCCCCGGTGAACTAGGGGGATACAATGAGCAGTTCTTC. It yields the protein CSASSPGELGGYNEQFF.

This chain joins TRBV15 and TRBJ2-4; D might be TRBD1 (6 bases). Germline V gene lookup returns CDR1 LNHNV and CDR2 YYDKDF (reference sequence). The CDR3 is made up of 16 amino acids. V lost 5 bases and J lost 3, with 17 bases in between. The CDR3 coding sequence is TGTGCCACCAGCGGTTCTCCGGGACACGGCAAAAACATTCAGTACTTC. Protein sequence: CATSGSPGHGKNIQYF.

There are a few counts of this clonotype. The chain combines TRBV28 with TRBJ1-1; weak D call: TRBD1 (6 bases). CDR3 length: 15 residues. V lost 6 bases, J lost 0 bases, and 14 bases lay in between. Germline V lookup: CDR1 MDHEN, CDR2 SYDVKM. CDR3 region: CASRLPGALNTEAFF. The CDR3 DNA is TGTGCCAGCAGACTTCCAGGGGCCCTGAACACTGAAGCTTTCTTT.

Only a few counts were recorded for this clonotype. The chain recombines TRBV7-2 with TRBJ2-1, with 12 positions matching TRBD2. The V segment lost 1 base and the J segment 2 bases; nucleotides outside the gene matches: 9. Germline CDR1 SGHTA, CDR2 FQGNSA. The CDR3 has 19 amino acids. The CDR3 reads CASSLDRLAGVNTYNEQFF. The CDR3 DNA reads as TGTGCCAGCAGCTTAGATCGACTAGCGGGGGTAAATACCTACAATGAGCAGTTCTTC.

The genes are TRBV5-5 and TRBJ1-5; 7 bases line up with TRBD1. The CDR3 covers 16 residues. The germline gives CDR1 SGHKS, CDR2 YYEKEE (reference sequence). V lost 0 bases and J lost 6; bases outside the gene matches: 9. CDR3 protein: CASSLAGPGGGQPQHF. CDR3 coding DNA: TGTGCCAGCAGCTTGGCCGGTCCAGGGGGAGGTCAGCCCCAGCATTTT.

The rearrangement uses TRBV6-6 and TRBJ2-3, with D tentatively TRBD1 (6 bases). CDR3 size: 15 residues. Between the trimmed V and J ends, which lost 3 bases and 4 bases, there was a span of 14 bases. Germline CDR1 reads MNHNY; CDR2 reads SVGAGI (reference sequence). In nucleotides, the CDR3 is TGTGCCAGCAGTTATTGGCCCCAGGGGCCAGATACGCAGTATTTT. This sequence encodes CASSYWPQGPDTQYF.

The chain is built from TRBV6-2 or TRBV6-3 and TRBJ1-2, with D hard to call. The V end lost 1 base, the J end lost 5 bases, and 14 bases lay between the germline ends. Germline loops: CDR1 MNHEY, CDR2 SVGEGT. CDR3 size: 15 residues. CDR3 sequence: CASSYFRGTQYGYTF. In DNA, the CDR3 is TGTGCCAGCAGTTACTTTCGGGGAACCCAGTATGGCTACACCTTC.

This clonotype was observed a handful of times. The chain recombines TRBV6-5 with TRBJ2-1; unclear D gene. Germline values: CDR1 MNHEY, CDR2 SVGAGI. The CDR3 length is 18 residues. V shed 4 bases and J shed 2 bases, with 21 bases lying between them. For the CDR3, the DNA is TGTGCCAGCAGTTCCGGGTCTATTATTCTTACCGCCTACAATGAGCAGTTCTTC. Translation gives CASSSGSIILTAYNEQFF.

The chain couples TRBV4-3 to TRBJ2-7; TRBD2 agrees at 10 bases. The CDR3 loop spans 15 amino acids. CDR1 is LGHNA and CDR2 is YSLEER in the germline V gene. The ends lost 0 bases at V and 2 bases at J; junction bases unmatched: 1. CDR3 nucleotide sequence: TGCGCCAGCAGCCAAGATACTAGCGGGGCCTACGAGCAGTACTTC. Encoded protein: CASSQDTSGAYEQYF.

The chain is built from TRBV25-1 and TRBJ1-6, with TRBD1 identical over 9 bases. V dropped 6 bases and J dropped 6; count of bases not matched to a gene: 3. From germline, CDR1 is MGHDK and CDR2 SYGVNS. CDR3 length equals 14 residues. The CDR3 bases are TGTGCCAGCAGAGGGGACAGGGTTAATTCACCCCTCCACTTT. Translation: CASRGDRVNSPLHF.

This clonotype was detected only a few times. The chain joins TRBV25-1 to TRBJ2-3; tentatively, D is TRBD1 (5 bases). The CDR3 sequence is 16 residues long. The V end lost 2 bases, the J end lost 2 bases, and 14 bases lay between the germline ends. Germline V gene lookup returns CDR1 MGHDK and CDR2 SYGVNS. The CDR3 coding sequence is TGTGCCAGCAGTGAAAAAGGGGTAGAGAACACAGATACGCAGTATTTT. Its translation is CASSEKGVENTDTQYF. The entire variable domain, with the rest obtained from reference TRBV25-1 and TRBJ2-3, is as follows: EADIYQTPRYLVIGTGKKITLECSQTMGHDKMYWYQQDPGMELHLIHYSYGVNSTEKGDLSSESTVSRIRTEHFPLTLESARPSHTSQYLCASSEKGVENTDTQYFGPGTRLTVL.

This chain joins TRBV12-3 or TRBV12-4 and TRBJ2-7, with TRBD1 as a possible D gene (5 bases). The CDR3 loop spans 16 amino acids. V shed 5 bases and J shed 0 bases, with 17 bases lying between them. The CDR3 loop is CASSPLGADASYEQYF. DNA of the CDR3: TGTGCCAGCAGTCCGCTTGGGGCAGACGCCTCCTACGAGCAGTACTTC.